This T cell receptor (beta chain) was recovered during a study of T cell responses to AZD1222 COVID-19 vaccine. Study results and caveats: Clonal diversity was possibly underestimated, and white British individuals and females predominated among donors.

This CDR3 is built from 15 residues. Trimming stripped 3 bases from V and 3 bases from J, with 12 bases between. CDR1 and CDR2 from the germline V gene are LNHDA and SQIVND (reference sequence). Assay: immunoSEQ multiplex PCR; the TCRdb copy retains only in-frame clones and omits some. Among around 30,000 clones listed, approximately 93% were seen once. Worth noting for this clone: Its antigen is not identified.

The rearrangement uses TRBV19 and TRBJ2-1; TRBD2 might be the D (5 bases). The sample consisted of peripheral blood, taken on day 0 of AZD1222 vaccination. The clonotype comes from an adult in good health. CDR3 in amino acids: CASSIRSGDYNEQFF. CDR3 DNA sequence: TGTGCCAGTAGTATCCGTTCCGGGGACTACAATGAGCAGTTCTTC. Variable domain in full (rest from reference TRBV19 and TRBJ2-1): DGGITQSPKYLFRKEGQNVTLSCEQNLNHDAMYWYRQDPGQGLRLIYYSQIVNDFQKGDIAEGYSVSREKKESFPLTVTSAQKNPTAFYLCASSIRSGDYNEQFFGPGTRLTVL.